This T cell receptor beta chain comes out of a study of CD8 T cells in ankylosing spondylitis (TCRdb year 2017). For context, the study as a whole: To find TCR variants linked to disease, the study profiled T cell receptor beta repertoires in ankylosing spondylitis patients and healthy donors. The full study cohort was made up of approximately 24 ankylosing spondylitis patients and 108 healthy donors. Samples of peripheral blood were taken, and for ankylosing spondylitis patients, synovial fluid was collected as well. Here is what the overall study found, with its caveats: Some motif variants were previously reported in synovial fluid and blood of reactive arthritis patients, suggesting common disease-initiation mechanisms. A TCR beta motif made up of several highly homologous amino acid variants appeared to be characteristic of blood from ankylosing spondylitis patients. In peripheral blood, the disease-linked clones were found at relatively low frequencies and had a CD8+ phenotype. Significant enrichment of the disease-linked clones was reported in matched synovial fluid samples from ankylosing spondylitis patients.

The sample was run on an Illumina HiSeq 2500. Quantitative 5'-RACE with molecular barcodes was the method used to prepare the TCR beta libraries. In the authors' own workflow: A new computational method based on a probabilistic model of VDJ rearrangement was used to identify disease-linked TCR variants. The raw public data were reprocessed by TCRdb itself: fastp quality trimming at Q25, MiXCR clonotype calling, in-frame beta chains only. Here each entry gathers all rows of one CDR3 protein and keeps the most common genes and DNA. It is TCRdb's table, rather than the study itself, that gives the V and J calls and clone size. Present in this sample are some 220,000 distinct CDR3 sequences, just under 7.5% of which were seen just once. Together, the top ten hold approximately 15% of the sample. A word on this clonotype: The clone's antigen remains unknown. Per-base quality was not reported, and no clone a single base away is much larger than it.

Measured from the cysteine to the phenylalanine, the CDR3 is 16 residues long. The entry retains the CDR3 DNA only, 48 bases that are in frame from base 1. V has 1 base trimmed and J has 5 bases trimmed; junction bases matching no gene number 8. For CDR1 and CDR2, the germline V gene lists SNHLY and FYNNEI. Rearrangement joined TRBV2 to TRBJ1-1; 9 central nucleotides agree with TRBD1. This clonotype was sampled from a male donor with ankylosing spondylitis. Material for sequencing was blood, either unsorted or a sorted T cell fraction (not recorded which). The DNA sequence is as follows: TGTGCCAGCAGTGAAGTGAGACGGGACAGGGTTACTGAAGCTTTCTTT. Its translation is CASSEVRRDRVTEAFF. Supplemented by the reference TRBV2 and TRBJ1-1 proteins around the CDR3, the complete variable domain is EPEVTQTPSHQVTQMGQEVILRCVPISNHLYFYWYRQILGQKVEFLVSFYNNEISEKSEIFDDQFSVERPDGSNFTLKIRSTKLEDSAMYFCASSEVRRDRVTEAFFGQGTRLTVV.